This TCR beta chain was sequenced in a study of Graves' ophthalmopathy and Graves' hyperthyroidism. Scientists amplified the TCR beta CDR3 regions from RNA transcripts. The library came from an HTBI-primed first-round RT-PCR and a second-round multiplex PCR. MiXCR, run by TCRdb on the multiplex PCR reads, gives a single entry per CDR3 protein. The sample holds over a million distinct CDR3 sequences, 35% to 40% seen once. This clonotype was recorded at least ten times. Hyperthyroidism patients had new diagnoses, durations under 2 months, and ages of 18 to 65. Clinical symptoms, serum thyroxine, TRAb, thyroid ultrasound and orbital computed tomography were relied on for diagnosis. The TCR comes from an adult man with Graves' hyperthyroidism. Input material: peripheral blood or thyroid tissue (not recorded which).

CDR3 DNA sequence: TGTGCCAGCAGCTTATTAAGGGGGCAGGGGAATTCACCCCTCCACTTT. Its protein is CASSLLRGQGNSPLHF. The chain recombines TRBV7-2 with TRBJ1-6; TRBD1 agrees at 7 bases. The germline V gene has CDR1 SGHTA and CDR2 FQGNSA. With V trimmed by 2 bases and J by 7 bases, 8 bases remained unmatched. This CDR3 spans 16 amino acids.